The entry below describes one TCR beta chain. The CDR3 is 15 amino acids. Trimming took 2 bases from V and 6 from J, leaving 16 bases between them. The germline V gene has CDR1 SNHLY and CDR2 FYNNEI. Libraries were prepared by immunoSEQ multiplex PCR; TCRdb keeps only in-frame clonotypes and omits some of them. The profile shows about 250,000 clones, over 75% of them singletons. These data originate in a study of blood T cell repertoires in COVID-19. Background on the study: The origin of the acute and convalescent COVID-19 samples was the United States, Italy and Spain. T cells, B-cell-depleted T cells, or PBMCs supplied cDNA or gDNA.

V gene TRBV2 combines with J gene TRBJ1-1, with D unresolved. Specimen: peripheral blood. The TCR was taken from a man aged 50 or older with COVID-19, enrolled during active disease. The CDR3 DNA reads TGTGCCAGCAGTGAAAACCTTCCGGGATGGTCTGAAGCTTTCTTT. This sequence encodes CASSENLPGWSEAFF.